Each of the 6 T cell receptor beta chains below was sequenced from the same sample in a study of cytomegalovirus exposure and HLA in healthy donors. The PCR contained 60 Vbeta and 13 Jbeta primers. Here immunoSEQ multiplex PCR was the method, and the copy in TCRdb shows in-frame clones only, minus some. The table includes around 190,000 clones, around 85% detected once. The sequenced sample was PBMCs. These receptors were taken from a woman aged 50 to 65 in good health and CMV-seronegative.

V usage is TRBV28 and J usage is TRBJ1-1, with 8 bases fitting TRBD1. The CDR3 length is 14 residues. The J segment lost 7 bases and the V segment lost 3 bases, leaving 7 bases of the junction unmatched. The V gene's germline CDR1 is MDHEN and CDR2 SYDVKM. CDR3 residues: CASSLVTGDDEAFF. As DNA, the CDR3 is TGTGCCAGCAGTTTGGTGACAGGGGATGATGAAGCTTTCTTT. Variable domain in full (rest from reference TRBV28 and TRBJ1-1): DVKVTQSSRYLVKRTGEKVFLECVQDMDHENMFWYRQDPGLGLRLIYFSYDVKMKEKGDIPEGYSVSREKKERFSLILESASTNQTSMYLCASSLVTGDDEAFFGQGTRLTVV.

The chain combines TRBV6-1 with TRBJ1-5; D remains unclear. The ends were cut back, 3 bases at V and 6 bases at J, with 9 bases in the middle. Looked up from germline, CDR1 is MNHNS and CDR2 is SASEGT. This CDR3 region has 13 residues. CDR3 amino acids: CASSERPRQPQHF. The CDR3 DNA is TGTGCCAGCAGTGAGAGGCCGCGTCAGCCCCAGCATTTT.

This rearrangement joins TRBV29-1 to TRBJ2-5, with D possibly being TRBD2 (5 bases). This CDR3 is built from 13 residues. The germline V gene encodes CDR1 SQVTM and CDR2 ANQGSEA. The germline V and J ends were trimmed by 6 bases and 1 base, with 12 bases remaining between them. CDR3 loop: CSVRLRVQETQYF. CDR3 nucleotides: TGCAGCGTCCGACTAAGAGTCCAAGAGACCCAGTACTTC.

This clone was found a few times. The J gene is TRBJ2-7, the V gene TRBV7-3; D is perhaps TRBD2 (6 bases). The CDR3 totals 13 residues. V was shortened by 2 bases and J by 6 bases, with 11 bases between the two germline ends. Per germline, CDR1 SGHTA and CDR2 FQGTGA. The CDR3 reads CASSLSGGIEQYF. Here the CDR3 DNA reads TGTGCCAGCAGCTTATCGGGCGGGATCGAGCAGTACTTC.

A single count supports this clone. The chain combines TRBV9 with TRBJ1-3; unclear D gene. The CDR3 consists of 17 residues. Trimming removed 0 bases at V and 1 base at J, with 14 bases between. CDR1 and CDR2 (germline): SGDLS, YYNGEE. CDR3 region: CASSVEEGRASGNTIYF. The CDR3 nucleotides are TGTGCCAGCAGCGTAGAAGAGGGTAGGGCGTCTGGAAACACCATATATTTT.

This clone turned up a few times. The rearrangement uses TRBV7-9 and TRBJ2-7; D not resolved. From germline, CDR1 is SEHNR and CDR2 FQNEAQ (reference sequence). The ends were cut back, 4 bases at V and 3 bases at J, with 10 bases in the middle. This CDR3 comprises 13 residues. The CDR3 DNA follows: TGTGCCAGCAGCTCGCCAACTGACTACGAGCAGTACTTC. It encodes CASSSPTDYEQYF.